This T cell receptor (beta chain) was sequenced in a study of blood T cell repertoires in COVID-19. Clones were read by immunoSEQ multiplex PCR, and TCRdb kept only the in-frame ones, dropping some. The sample yields about 300,000 clones, under 90% seen once. The participants were between roughly 18 and 89 years old and came from fewer than 25 US areas. Participants were placed into cohorts based on the clinical history they reported. Recovered participants had two consecutive negative NP/OP PCR tests, healthcare professional clearance, or symptom resolution. This clonotype was sampled from a woman aged 18-29 years who had recovered from COVID-19. The material sequenced was PBMCs or T cells enriched from blood (not recorded which).

CDR3: CATGLGGRVGTEAFF. The CDR3 nucleotides read TGTGCCACCGGTTTAGGGGGCAGGGTCGGCACTGAAGCTTTCTTT. The V and J genes are TRBV15 and TRBJ1-1, with 7 bases that match TRBD1. The CDR3 loop spans 15 amino acids. V lost 8 bases and J lost 4; bases outside the gene matches: 13. Germline V lookup: CDR1 LNHNV, CDR2 YYDKDF (reference sequence).